This is a list of T cell receptor beta chains from one sample in a study of T cell responses to AZD1222 COVID-19 vaccine. Sequenced by immunoSEQ multiplex PCR; TCRdb stores in-frame clones only, minus some. This repertoire shows about 100,000 clones, 80% to 95% found once; its top ten account for about 1.2%. The sequenced sample was peripheral blood, obtained on day 0 of AZD1222 vaccination. The receptors come from an adult in good health. Both conserved end residues are part of each CDR3. The D gene is left open where the match is weak. Expanded clones are given a class, and other clones once, few, many or no size at all.

clone_size	v_call	d_call	j_call	cdr3_aa	cdr3_nt
few	TRBV30	-	TRBJ2-1	CAWSVGWGEQFF	TGTGCCTGGAGTGTCGGCTGGGGTGAGCAGTTCTTC
few	TRBV7-9	-	TRBJ2-2	CASSYSTGELFF	TGTGCCAGCAGTTACAGCACCGGGGAGCTGTTTTTT
-	TRBV28	TRBD1	TRBJ2-3	CASSRQGMGTGPADTQYF	TGTGCCAGCAGTAGACAGGGGATGGGAACTGGGCCCGCAGATACGCAGTATTTT
-	TRBV24-1	TRBD1	TRBJ1-1	CATSDLQTGGAFF	TGTGCCACCAGTGATTTGCAGACAGGGGGAGCTTTCTTT
-	TRBV4-3	TRBD2	TRBJ2-1	CASSHQRGIRNEQFF	TGCGCCAGCAGCCACCAGCGGGGGATTAGAAATGAGCAGTTCTTC
few	TRBV7-7	-	TRBJ2-2	CASSVDRNTGELFF	TGTGCCAGCAGCGTTGACAGGAACACCGGGGAGCTGTTTTTT
-	TRBV5-1	TRBD2	TRBJ2-1	CASRTSGNNEQFF	TGCGCCAGCCGGACTAGCGGGAACAATGAGCAGTTCTTC
-	TRBV18	-	TRBJ1-1	CASAAGLNTEAFF	TGTGCCAGCGCAGCCGGGTTGAACACTGAAGCTTTCTTT
-	TRBV25-1	-	TRBJ2-5	CASSEKTQYF	TGTGCCAGCAGTGAAAAGACCCAGTACTTC
once	TRBV7-9	-	TRBJ2-5	CASSLQETQYF	TGTGCCAGCAGCCTACAAGAGACCCAGTACTTC
-	TRBV4-3	TRBD1	TRBJ2-3	CASSPRTGGTDTQYF	TGCGCCAGCAGCCCCCGGACAGGGGGTACAGATACGCAGTATTTT
-	TRBV5-1	TRBD2	TRBJ2-5	CASSPQSGGAEQTQYF	TGCGCCAGCAGCCCGCAAAGCGGGGGGGCCGAACAGACCCAGTACTTC
-	TRBV7-3	TRBD1	TRBJ1-1	CASSGETGRNEAFF	TGTGCCAGCAGCGGAGAGACAGGGAGGAATGAAGCTTTCTTT
-	TRBV13	-	TRBJ1-3	CASSFSGGSGNTIYF	TGTGCCAGCAGCTTTAGTGGGGGATCCGGAAACACCATATATTTT
-	TRBV28	-	TRBJ1-6	CASSLWQGNSPLHF	TGTGCCAGCAGTTTGTGGCAGGGAAATTCACCCCTCCACTTT
-	TRBV11-3	-	TRBJ1-5	CASSLSAGDNQPQHF	TGTGCCAGCAGCTTATCGGCGGGTGACAATCAGCCCCAGCATTTT
-	TRBV27	-	TRBJ1-6	CASSDYSTYNSPLHF	TGTGCCAGCAGCGATTACAGTACCTATAATTCACCCCTCCACTTT
-	TRBV6-5	-	TRBJ2-5	CASSYEGQETQYF	TGTGCCAGCAGTTACGAGGGGCAAGAGACCCAGTACTTC
-	TRBV3-1/TRBV3-2	-	TRBJ2-4	CASSQERDIQYF	TGTGCCAGCAGCCAAGAGCGGGACATTCAGTACTTC
-	TRBV7-8	-	TRBJ2-6	CASSFRQGNPWGANVLTF	TGTGCCAGCAGCTTTAGGCAGGGGAATCCTTGGGGGGCCAACGTCCTGACTTTC
-	TRBV3-1/TRBV3-2	TRBD2	TRBJ2-7	CASSKLIAGVLHEQYF	TGTGCCAGCAGCAAACTTATAGCGGGAGTTCTCCACGAGCAGTACTTC
-	TRBV7-9	-	TRBJ2-7	CASSFLGEQYF	TGTGCCAGCAGCTTCCTTGGGGAGCAGTACTTC